One sample yielded the 6 T cell receptor beta chains listed below, sequenced in a study of blood T cell repertoires in COVID-19. This table comes from immunoSEQ multiplex PCR, and its TCRdb copy is limited to in-frame clones, with some not included. The top ten clones hold roughly 5.5% of a sample with roughly 230,000 clones, 83% of them seen once. Input material: peripheral blood. These receptors were taken from a human donor in a cohort sampled during active COVID-19.

The chain is built from TRBV24-1 and TRBJ2-7, with a tentative D call TRBD2 (5 bases). This CDR3 contains 17 residues. Germline assignment: CDR1 KGHDR and CDR2 SFDVKD. Trimming removed 6 bases from V and 0 bases from J, with 20 bases in between. The CDR3 sequence is CATSSLWKEGSSYEQYF. The CDR3 DNA follows: TGTGCCACCAGTTCCTTATGGAAAGAAGGGAGCTCCTACGAGCAGTACTTC.

The chain links TRBV5-6 to TRBJ2-3; maybe TRBD2 (6 bases). From germline, CDR1 is SGHDT and CDR2 YYEEEE. With 4 bases removed from V and 5 bases from J, the gap between germline ends came to 14 bases. This CDR3 has 14 residues. The CDR3 sequence: CASSTGPGRDTQYF. The CDR3 DNA is TGTGCCAGCAGCACCGGGCCCGGGAGAGATACGCAGTATTTT.

V gene TRBV2 combines with J gene TRBJ1-3, with 10 nucleotides matching TRBD1. There are 14 residues in the CDR3. Germline CDR1 and CDR2: SNHLY and FYNNEI. With V trimmed by 7 bases and J by 3 bases, 3 bases remained unmatched. Here the CDR3 DNA reads TGTGCCAGCACTGGGACAGGGGATGGAAACACCATATATTTT. Protein sequence: CASTGTGDGNTIYF.

The chain has TRBV11-2 and TRBJ1-2; 8 bases line up with TRBD1. Germline CDR1 reads SGHAT; CDR2 reads FQNNGV. The trim removed 0 bases at V and 7 bases at J, leaving 10 bases unmatched. The CDR3 runs to 16 residues. CDR3 region: CASSLDRGREWIGYTF. The DNA for the CDR3 is TGTGCCAGCAGCTTAGACAGGGGGCGCGAATGGATTGGCTACACCTTC.

V usage is TRBV27 and J usage is TRBJ1-4; perhaps TRBD1 as D (6 bases). The germline gives CDR1 MNHEY, CDR2 SMNVEV (reference sequence). The CDR3 is made up of 17 amino acids. The V gene lost 3 bases and the J gene lost 4 bases, with 18 bases spanning the gap. CDR3 in DNA: TGTGCCAGCAGTTTCGTTGGGGTACAGGGCCGTAATGAAAAACTGTTTTTT. Translating it yields CASSFVGVQGRNEKLFF. The whole variable domain, filled in from reference TRBV27 and TRBJ1-4, reads EAQVTQNPRYLITVTGKKLTVTCSQNMNHEYMSWYRQDPGLGLRQIYYSMNVEVTDKGDVPEGYKVSRKEKRNFPLILESPSPNQTSLYFCASSFVGVQGRNEKLFFGSGTQLSVL.

This chain uses TRBV27 with TRBJ2-3; TRBD1 aligns across 7 bases. Germline lookup yields CDR1 MNHEY and CDR2 SMNVEV (reference sequence). The junction had 5 bases not matched to a gene; V was cut back by 3 bases and J by 2 bases. This CDR3 contains 15 residues. Here the CDR3 DNA reads TGTGCCAGCAGTTTGAAGGGGGCGGTCACAGATACGCAGTATTTT. Its translation: CASSLKGAVTDTQYF.